This T cell receptor (beta chain) was captured by sequencing in a study of shared clonotypes between healthy human individuals. The germline CDR1 and CDR2 sequences are MDHEN and SYDVKM. V was shortened by 3 bases and J by 1 base, with 13 bases between the two germline ends. This CDR3 contains 15 residues. TCRdb's table, derived via immunoSEQ multiplex PCR, lists solely in-frame clones and lacks some. The sample has fewer than 1.4 million clones, approximately 80% seen once. Whole-study findings and limits: Shared across a few donors were roughly 5.3% of the naive CD4 clonotypes.

Comments on this clone: The antigen is unknown.

V gene TRBV28 combines with J gene TRBJ2-7; D call uncertain. Specimen: memory CD4+ T cells from PBMCs. The subset denotes: CD45RA-negative fraction. The sequence was collected from a man between 18 and 29 years old in good health. Some clones in this sample may be carry-over from other donors' samples. For the CDR3, the DNA is TGTGCCAGCAGTTTTCGGCAGTACAATTCCTACGAGCAGTACTTC. It encodes CASSFRQYNSYEQYF. Based on the CDR3 plus reference TRBV28 and TRBJ2-7, the full variable domain is DVKVTQSSRYLVKRTGEKVFLECVQDMDHENMFWYRQDPGLGLRLIYFSYDVKMKEKGDIPEGYSVSREKKERFSLILESASTNQTSMYLCASSFRQYNSYEQYFGPGTRLTVT.